These 2 T cell receptor beta chains were sequenced from one sample in a study of T cells after yellow fever vaccination. TCRdb re-analysed the 5' RACE reads in MiXCR, keeping a single row per CDR3 protein. The data show a few hundred thousand distinct CDR3 sequences, roughly a sixth seen once. The sequencing used PBMCs, collected 4 to 5 days after the first yellow fever vaccination. These TCRs come from a man aged 18 to 30 who received the YFV17D yellow fever vaccine.

This clonotype showed up just a few times. V and J are TRBV27 and TRBJ2-6, with D possibly TRBD2 on 6 matching bases. The germline CDR1 and CDR2 sequences are MNHEY and SMNVEV (reference sequence). The CDR3 runs to 16 residues. The V end lost 6 bases, the J end lost 4 bases, and 16 bases lay between the germline ends. CDR3 in DNA: TGTGCCAGCAGCCCACTCGGGACTTACGGGGCCAACGTCCTGACTTTC. Protein sequence: CASSPLGTYGANVLTF.

This clonotype was picked up a small number of times. V and J are TRBV18 and TRBJ2-5; 7 bases match TRBD1. The CDR3 consists of 15 residues. V lost 3 bases and J lost 4; bases outside the gene matches: 8. Germline V gene sequence: CDR1 KGHSH, CDR2 LQKENI. The CDR3: CASSPRTGPSETQYF. The DNA for the CDR3 is TGTGCCAGCTCACCCCGGACAGGCCCGTCAGAGACCCAGTACTTC.